The 26 T cell receptor beta chains listed next were all sequenced from one sample in a study of type 1 regulatory T cells. MiXCR was run by TCRdb on the reads, yielding one entry per CDR3 protein. This sample has 88,000 or so distinct CDR3 sequences; roughly a third occur once, and the top ten carry less than 2.5%. Sequenced: CD4+ T cells, either the whole sample or a sorted fraction (not recorded which). The receptors were gathered from a human donor in good health.

In its sample, this clonotype was seen many times. The chain recombines TRBV15 with TRBJ2-7, with 10 bases matching TRBD2. The V segment lost 9 bases and the J segment 5 bases; nucleotides outside the gene matches: 10. The CDR3 sequence is 14 residues long. Looked up from germline, CDR1 is LNHNV and CDR2 is YYDKDF (reference sequence). The CDR3 nucleotides are TGTGCCACGGCAGATAGCGGGAGGATCAACGAGCAGTACTTC. The encoded protein is CATADSGRINEQYF.

The J gene is TRBJ2-1, the V gene TRBV11-2; perhaps D is TRBD1 or TRBD2 (5 bases each). The V end was cut by 5 bases, the J end by 5 bases, with 10 bases between. Per the germline V gene, CDR1 is SGHAT and CDR2 is FQNNGV. The length of the CDR3 is 13 residues. CDR3 loop: CASSPGTHNEQFF. As DNA, the CDR3 is TGTGCCAGCAGCCCCGGGACCCACAATGAGCAGTTCTTC.

This clonotype was detected many times. The chain combines TRBV29-1 with TRBJ1-3; D not resolved. Germline V lookup: CDR1 SQVTM, CDR2 ANQGSEA. The ends were cut back, 7 bases at V and 1 base at J, with 11 bases in the middle. The CDR3 is made up of 13 amino acids. The CDR3 region is CSASRESGNTIYF. CDR3 coding DNA: TGCAGCGCTTCTCGGGAGTCTGGAAACACCATATATTTT. Using reference TRBV29-1 and TRBJ1-3 for the parts outside the CDR3, the full variable domain is SAVISQKPSRDICQRGTSLTIQCQVDSQVTMMFWYRQQPGQSLTLIATANQGSEATYESGFVIDKFPISRPNLTFSTLTVSNMSPEDSSIYLCSASRESGNTIYFGEGSWLTVV.

V is TRBV5-1 and J is TRBJ1-1; D ambiguous. This CDR3 has 15 residues. Germline CDR1 reads SGHRS; CDR2 reads YFSETQ. With 1 base removed from V and 0 bases from J, the gap between germline ends came to 10 bases. The CDR3 nucleotides are TGCGCCAGCAGCTTGAGGGCAGGCCTGAACACTGAAGCTTTCTTT. This encodes CASSLRAGLNTEAFF.

This clonotype was recorded a few times. V and J are TRBV15 and TRBJ2-1; 9 bases fit TRBD1. The CDR3 has 15 amino acids. Germline CDR1 is LNHNV and CDR2 is YYDKDF (reference sequence). Trimming removed 0 bases from V and 7 bases from J; junction bases left unmatched: 4. CDR3 loop: CATSRDGTGLNEQFF. CDR3 sequence (DNA): TGTGCCACCAGCAGAGATGGGACAGGGCTGAATGAGCAGTTCTTC.

The gene calls are TRBV7-2 and TRBJ2-3, with D maybe TRBD2 (6 bases). CDR1 is SGHTA, CDR2 FQGNSA, per germline. This CDR3 region has 15 residues. Between the trimmed V and J ends, which lost 7 bases and 4 bases, there was a span of 18 bases. The CDR3 loop is CASTRPGVVADTQYF. CDR3 bases: TGTGCCAGCACCCGCCCGGGAGTGGTAGCAGATACGCAGTATTTT.

The chain links TRBV20-1 to TRBJ1-2, with no clear D. The germline V gene has CDR1 DFQATT and CDR2 SNEGSKA (reference sequence). The CDR3 is made up of 15 amino acids. The CDR3 DNA follows: TGCAGCGTTGCCGAGGGTTGGGAGGGAAAAGGAGGCTACACCTTC. It specifies CSVAEGWEGKGGYTF.

This chain's CDR3 is CSARGGNGQETQYF. The CDR3 DNA is TGCAGTGCTAGGGGAGGGAACGGGCAAGAGACCCAGTACTTC. The chain is built from TRBV20-1 and TRBJ2-5, with 7 positions matching TRBD2. CDR3 length equals 14 residues. Germline V lookup: CDR1 DFQATT, CDR2 SNEGSKA (reference sequence). V lost 3 bases and J lost 2; bases outside the gene matches: 6.

This chain joins TRBV5-1 and TRBJ1-1, with TRBD1 as a possible D gene (5 bases). V lost 4 bases and J lost 2, with 15 bases in between. CDR3 length equals 15 residues. Germline-derived CDR1 and CDR2 are SGHRS and YFSETQ. The CDR3 DNA is TGCGCCAGCAGCACGGAGGGACGGAGTAACACTGAAGCTTTCTTT. Residues: CASSTEGRSNTEAFF. Drawing the rest from reference TRBV5-1 and TRBJ1-1, the complete variable domain is KAGVTQTPRYLIKTRGQQVTLSCSPISGHRSVSWYQQTPGQGLQFLFEYFSETQRNKGNFPGRFSGRQFSNSRSEMNVSTLELGDSALYLCASSTEGRSNTEAFFGQGTRLTVV.

This clonotype was recorded a few times. The chain couples TRBV7-9 to TRBJ2-7; 8 bases are shared with TRBD2. V dropped 3 bases and J dropped 0; count of bases not matched to a gene: 10. Germline lookup yields CDR1 SEHNR and CDR2 FQNEAQ (reference sequence). The CDR3 is made up of 17 amino acids. Here the CDR3 reads CASSFLGAGTSSYEQYF. The CDR3 DNA reads as TGTGCCAGCAGCTTCCTAGGGGCCGGGACTAGCTCCTACGAGCAGTACTTC.

This clonotype occurred a few times. The chain uses TRBV7-2 and TRBJ2-4; 8 nucleotides match TRBD2. The V segment lost 5 bases and the J segment 9 bases; nucleotides outside the gene matches: 9. CDR3 length: 14 amino acids. Germline CDR1 is SGHTA and CDR2 is FQGNSA. CDR3 bases: TGTGCCAGCAGCCCGTCCAGGGCGGGGGGCATTCAGTACTTC. This translates into CASSPSRAGGIQYF.

The chain is built from TRBV27 and TRBJ2-7; TRBD1 aligns across 8 bases. With V trimmed by 3 bases and J by 6 bases, 7 bases remained unmatched. Germline V gene lookup returns CDR1 MNHEY and CDR2 SMNVEV (reference sequence). The CDR3 runs to 14 residues. CDR3 in DNA: TGTGCCAGCAGTTTCCGGGACAGGCTATCCGAGCAGTACTTC. Encoded protein: CASSFRDRLSEQYF.

This clonotype was counted a few times. This rearrangement joins TRBV27 to TRBJ1-1; D call uncertain. Per the germline V gene, CDR1 is MNHEY and CDR2 is SMNVEV (reference sequence). The V end was cut by 3 bases, the J end by 6 bases, with 11 bases between. The CDR3 has 13 residues. The CDR3 region is CASSFGGRAEAFF. CDR3 coding DNA: TGTGCCAGCAGTTTCGGAGGTCGGGCTGAAGCTTTCTTT.

This clonotype was counted only a few times. The V call is TRBV30, the J call TRBJ2-2; D gene ambiguous. Trimming removed 1 base at V and 0 bases at J, with 6 bases between. Germline V gene data show CDR1 as GTSNPN and CDR2 as SVGIG (reference sequence). The CDR3 runs to 14 residues. The CDR3 DNA follows: TGTGCCTGGAGTGAACACGCGAACACCGGGGAGCTGTTTTTT. Protein sequence: CAWSEHANTGELFF.

Comments on this clonotype: A much larger clonotype is one base distant, so this may be a read error. This rearrangement joins TRBV28 to TRBJ2-7; TRBD2 matches at 7 bases. This CDR3 has 15 residues. V lost 8 bases and J lost 0; bases outside the gene matches: 10. The germline CDR1 and CDR2 sequences are MDHEN and SYDVKM. CDR3 sequence (DNA): TGTGCCAGCGGAAAGTCTAGCGGTAGCTCCTACGAGCAGTACTTC. The encoded protein is CASGKSSGSSYEQYF.

The V gene is TRBV9, the J gene TRBJ2-2; 7 nucleotides align to TRBD2. This CDR3 is 15 amino acids long. Germline V gene lookup returns CDR1 SGDLS and CDR2 YYNGEE. The V and J ends lost 4 bases and 7 bases, in that order; junction bases with no gene match: 10. The CDR3, as DNA: TGTGCCAGCAGCCCCCGGGGGGAGTCAATCGGGGAGCTGTTTTTT. Its protein is CASSPRGESIGELFF.

This clonotype has just a few counts. V gene TRBV2 combines with J gene TRBJ2-3; 7 positions match TRBD2. There are 14 residues in the CDR3. CDR1 and CDR2 from the germline V gene are SNHLY and FYNNEI. V dropped 2 bases and J dropped 4; count of bases not matched to a gene: 3. CDR3 amino acids: CASSEQGGSDTQYF. The CDR3 region has the DNA TGTGCCAGCAGTGAACAGGGAGGGTCAGATACGCAGTATTTT.

The chain has TRBV5-1 and TRBJ1-5; D unclear. This CDR3 spans 15 amino acids. V was clipped by 0 bases and J by 0 bases, with 7 bases between them. Germline lookup yields CDR1 SGHRS and CDR2 YFSETQ. CDR3 nucleotide sequence: TGCGCCAGCAGCTTGGAGGACGGTAGCAATCAGCCCCAGCATTTT. This gives the protein CASSLEDGSNQPQHF.

The chain has TRBV6-5 and TRBJ1-2, with D perhaps TRBD1 (6 bases). Germline V gives CDR1 MNHEY, CDR2 SVGAGI. Trimming cost V 5 bases and J 1 base, with 14 bases left between them. The CDR3 covers 15 residues. Here the CDR3 DNA reads TGTGCCAGCAGTCGAGGGGGGGGATTTAACTATGGCTACACCTTC. Residues: CASSRGGGFNYGYTF.

This chain uses TRBV30 with TRBJ2-2; 11 bases map to TRBD2. Germline V gives CDR1 GTSNPN, CDR2 SVGIG (reference sequence). This CDR3 region has 15 residues. The junction had 8 bases not matched to a gene; V was cut back by 0 bases and J by 11 bases. The CDR3 loop is CAWSVPLSGRGELFF. The CDR3 nucleotides read TGTGCCTGGAGTGTGCCCCTTAGCGGGAGGGGTGAGCTGTTTTTT.

V usage is TRBV4-3 and J usage is TRBJ2-3; 12 bases match TRBD2. Per the germline V gene, CDR1 is LGHNA and CDR2 is YSLEER. The CDR3 contains 16 residues. The junction had 6 bases not matched to a gene; V was cut back by 0 bases and J by 8 bases. CDR3 DNA: TGCGCCAGCAGCCAAGACCCCCTAGCGGGAGGGGGTACGCAGTATTTT. This codes for CASSQDPLAGGGTQYF.

Remarks on this clonotype: One junction end does not reproduce the germline sequence, and a read error may be involved. The CDR3 protein is CASSGGNPDGNTF. The DNA for the CDR3 is TGTGCCAGCAGTGGCGGGAACCCCGATGGCAACACCTTC. The chain employs TRBV2 and TRBJ1-2; D remains unclear. In germline, CDR1 is SNHLY, CDR2 FYNNEI. This CDR3 has 13 amino acids.

This clonotype was counted a few times. The chain employs TRBV10-2 and TRBJ2-2; 9 bases agree with TRBD1. CDR3 length: 16 amino acids. Trimming cost V 0 bases and J 1 base; bases outside gene matches: 0. Looked up from germline, CDR1 is WSHSY and CDR2 is SAAADI. The CDR3, as DNA: TGCGCCAGCAGTGAGTCGGGACAGGGGAACACCGGGGAGCTGTTTTTT. Its protein is CASSESGQGNTGELFF.

This clonotype was observed a handful of times. This rearrangement joins TRBV27 to TRBJ2-5, with 7 bases matching TRBD1. After removal of 5 bases from V and 7 bases from J, the junction contained 7 bases not matched to a gene. CDR1 is MNHEY and CDR2 is SMNVEV in the germline V gene (reference sequence). The CDR3 totals 13 residues. DNA of the CDR3: TGTGCCAGCAGTCCCAGGACAGGCGGGACCCAGTACTTC. Amino acid sequence: CASSPRTGGTQYF.

This clonotype occurred a few times. V is TRBV20-1 and J is TRBJ1-2; no clear D gene. Germline V gene data show CDR1 as DFQATT and CDR2 as SNEGSKA (reference sequence). The CDR3 sequence is 16 residues long. The ends were cut back, 0 bases at V and 0 bases at J, with 14 bases in the middle. The CDR3 loop reads CSAREPGGASNYGYTF. CDR3 sequence (DNA): TGCAGTGCTAGAGAACCCGGTGGAGCTTCTAACTATGGCTACACCTTC.

The chain combines TRBV3-1 with TRBJ1-3; no definite D call. Germline assignment: CDR1 LGHDT and CDR2 YNNKEL (reference sequence). The length of the CDR3 is 14 residues. V lost 3 bases and J 4 bases, leaving 10 bases between the germline ends. Here the CDR3 reads CASSQVRDGNTIYF. The CDR3 nucleotides read TGTGCCAGCAGCCAGGTGCGTGACGGAAACACCATATATTTT. Looking up the rest from reference TRBV3-1 and TRBJ1-3 gives the full variable domain: DTAVSQTPKYLVTQMGNDKSIKCEQNLGHDTMYWYKQDSKKFLKIMFSYNNKELIINETVPNRFSPKSPDKAHLNLHINSLELGDSAVYFCASSQVRDGNTIYFGEGSWLTVV.